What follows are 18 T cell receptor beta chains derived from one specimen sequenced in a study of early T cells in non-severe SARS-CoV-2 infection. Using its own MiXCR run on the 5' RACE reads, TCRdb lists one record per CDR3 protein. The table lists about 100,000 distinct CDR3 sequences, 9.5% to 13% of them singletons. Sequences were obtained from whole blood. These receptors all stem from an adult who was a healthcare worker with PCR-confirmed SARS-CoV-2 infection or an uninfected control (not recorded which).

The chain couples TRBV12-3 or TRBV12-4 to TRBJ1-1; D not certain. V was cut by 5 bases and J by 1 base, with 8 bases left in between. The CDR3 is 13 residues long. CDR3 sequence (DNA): TGTGCCAGCAGTGCATCAGGGAACACTGAAGCTTTCTTT. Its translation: CASSASGNTEAFF.

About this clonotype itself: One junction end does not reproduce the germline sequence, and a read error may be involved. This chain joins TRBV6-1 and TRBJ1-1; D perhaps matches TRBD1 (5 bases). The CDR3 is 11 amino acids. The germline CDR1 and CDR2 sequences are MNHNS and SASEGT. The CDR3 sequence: CASGRGTEVFF. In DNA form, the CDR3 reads TGTGCCAGCGGTCGTGGGACTGAAGTTTTCTTT.

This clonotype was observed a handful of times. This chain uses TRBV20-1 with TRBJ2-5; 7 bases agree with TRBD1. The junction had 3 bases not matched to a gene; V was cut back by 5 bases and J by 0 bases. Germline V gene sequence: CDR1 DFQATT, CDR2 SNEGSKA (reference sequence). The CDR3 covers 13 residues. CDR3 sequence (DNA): TGCAGTGCTCGGACAGGTTACCAAGAGACCCAGTACTTC. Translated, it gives CSARTGYQETQYF.

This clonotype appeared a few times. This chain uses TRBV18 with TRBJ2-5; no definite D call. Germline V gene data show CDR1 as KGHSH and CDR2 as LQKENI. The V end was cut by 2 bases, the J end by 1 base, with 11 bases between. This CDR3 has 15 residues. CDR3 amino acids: CASSPEAGTQETQYF. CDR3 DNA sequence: TGTGCCAGCTCACCAGAGGCCGGAACCCAAGAGACCCAGTACTTC.

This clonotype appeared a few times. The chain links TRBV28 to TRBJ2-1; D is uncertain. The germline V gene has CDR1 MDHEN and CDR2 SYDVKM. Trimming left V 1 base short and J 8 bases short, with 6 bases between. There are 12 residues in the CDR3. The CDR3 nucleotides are TGTGCCAGCAGTTTATTCAGAGATGAGCAGTTCTTC. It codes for CASSLFRDEQFF.

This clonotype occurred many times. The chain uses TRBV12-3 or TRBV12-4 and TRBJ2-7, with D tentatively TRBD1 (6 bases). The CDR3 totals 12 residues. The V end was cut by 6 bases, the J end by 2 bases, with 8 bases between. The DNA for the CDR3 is TGTGCCAGCAGCAGGGGACCCTACGAGCAGTACTTC. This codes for CASSRGPYEQYF.

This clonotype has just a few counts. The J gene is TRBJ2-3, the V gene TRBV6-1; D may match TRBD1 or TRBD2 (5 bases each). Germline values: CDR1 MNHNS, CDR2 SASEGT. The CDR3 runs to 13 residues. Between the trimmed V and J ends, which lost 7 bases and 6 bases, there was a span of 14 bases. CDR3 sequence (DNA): TGTGCCAGCACCCGGGACCTCGCGGATACGCAGTATTTT. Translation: CASTRDLADTQYF.

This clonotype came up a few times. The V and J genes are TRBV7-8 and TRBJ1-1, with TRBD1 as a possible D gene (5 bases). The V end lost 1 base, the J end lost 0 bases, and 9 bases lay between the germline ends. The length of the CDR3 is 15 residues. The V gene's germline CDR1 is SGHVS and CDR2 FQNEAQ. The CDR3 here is CASSLGTPMNTEAFF. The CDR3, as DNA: TGTGCCAGCAGCTTAGGGACACCGATGAACACTGAAGCTTTCTTT.

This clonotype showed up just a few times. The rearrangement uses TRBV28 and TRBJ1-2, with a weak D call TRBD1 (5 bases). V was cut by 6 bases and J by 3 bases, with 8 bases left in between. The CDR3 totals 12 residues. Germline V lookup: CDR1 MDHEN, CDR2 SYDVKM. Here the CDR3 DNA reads TGTGCCAGCAGCATGACAGACTATGGCTACACCTTC. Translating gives CASSMTDYGYTF.

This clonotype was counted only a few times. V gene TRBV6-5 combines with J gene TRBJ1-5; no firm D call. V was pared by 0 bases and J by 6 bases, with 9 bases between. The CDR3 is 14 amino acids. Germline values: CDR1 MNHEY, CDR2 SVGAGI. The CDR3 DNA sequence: TGTGCCAGCAGTTACTCGGCGGGCGGTCAGCCCCAGCATTTT. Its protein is CASSYSAGGQPQHF.

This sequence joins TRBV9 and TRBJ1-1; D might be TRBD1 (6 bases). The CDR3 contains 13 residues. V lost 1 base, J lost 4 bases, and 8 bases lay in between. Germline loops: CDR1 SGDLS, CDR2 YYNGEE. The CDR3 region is CASSVRGGTEAFF. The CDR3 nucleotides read TGTGCCAGCAGCGTAAGAGGGGGCACTGAAGCTTTCTTT.

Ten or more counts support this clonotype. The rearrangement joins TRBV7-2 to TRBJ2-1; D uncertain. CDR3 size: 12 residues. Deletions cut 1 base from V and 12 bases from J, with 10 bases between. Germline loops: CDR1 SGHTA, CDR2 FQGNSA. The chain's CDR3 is CASSLDRYRQFF. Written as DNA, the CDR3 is TGTGCCAGCAGCTTAGATCGATACCGGCAGTTCTTC.

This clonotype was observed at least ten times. The CDR3 loop is CASILGSEQFF. The CDR3 region has the DNA TGTGCCAGTATCTTGGGGAGTGAGCAGTTCTTC. The gene calls are TRBV19 and TRBJ2-1; the D gene is possibly TRBD2 (5 bases). Trimming shortened V by 7 bases and J by 9 bases, and 10 bases separated the two germline ends. Germline CDR1 is LNHDA and CDR2 is SQIVND (reference sequence). This CDR3 is built from 11 residues.

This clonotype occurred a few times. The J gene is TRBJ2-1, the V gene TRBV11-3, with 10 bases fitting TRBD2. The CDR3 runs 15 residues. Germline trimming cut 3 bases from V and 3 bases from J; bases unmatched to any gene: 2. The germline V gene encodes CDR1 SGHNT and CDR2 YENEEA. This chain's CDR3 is CASSFLAGDYNEQFF. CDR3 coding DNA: TGTGCCAGCAGCTTTCTAGCGGGGGACTACAATGAGCAGTTCTTC.

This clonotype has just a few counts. CDR3: CASSLFPGLGQETQYF. The CDR3 region has the DNA TGTGCCAGCAGCTTATTCCCGGGACTAGGGCAAGAGACCCAGTACTTC. The rearrangement links TRBV7-9 to TRBJ2-5; 8 nucleotides agree with TRBD2. This CDR3 comprises 16 residues. V was pared by 2 bases and J by 2 bases, with 7 bases of the junction left unmatched. The germline gives CDR1 SEHNR, CDR2 FQNEAQ (reference sequence). Complete variable domain (other parts from reference TRBV7-9 and TRBJ2-5): DTGVSQNPRHKITKRGQNVTFRCDPISEHNRLYWYRQTLGQGPEFLTYFQNEAQLEKSRLLSDRFSAERPKGSFSTLEIQRTEQGDSAMYLCASSLFPGLGQETQYFGPGTRLLVL.

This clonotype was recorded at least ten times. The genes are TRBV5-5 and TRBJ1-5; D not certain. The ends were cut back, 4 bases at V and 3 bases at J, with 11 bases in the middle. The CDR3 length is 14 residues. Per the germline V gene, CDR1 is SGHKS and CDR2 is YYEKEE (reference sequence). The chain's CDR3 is CASSPLSDNQPQHF. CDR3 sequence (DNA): TGTGCCAGCAGCCCTCTGTCAGACAATCAGCCCCAGCATTTT. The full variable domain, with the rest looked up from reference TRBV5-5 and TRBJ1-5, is DAGVTQSPTHLIKTRGQQVTLRCSPISGHKSVSWYQQVLGQGPQFIFQYYEKEERGRGNFPDRFSARQFPNYSSELNVNALLLGDSALYLCASSPLSDNQPQHFGDGTRLSIL.

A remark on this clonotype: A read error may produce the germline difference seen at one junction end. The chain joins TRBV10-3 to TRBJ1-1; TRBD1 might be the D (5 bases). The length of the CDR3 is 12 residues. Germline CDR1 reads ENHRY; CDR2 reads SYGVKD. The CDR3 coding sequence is TGTGCCATCAGTGGCCGGGGCACTGAAGTTTTCTTT. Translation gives CAISGRGTEVFF.

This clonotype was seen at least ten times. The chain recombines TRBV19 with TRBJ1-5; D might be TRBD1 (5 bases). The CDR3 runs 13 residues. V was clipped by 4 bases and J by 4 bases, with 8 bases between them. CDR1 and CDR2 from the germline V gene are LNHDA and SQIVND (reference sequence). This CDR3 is CASSTGVNQPQHF. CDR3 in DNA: TGTGCCAGTAGTACGGGGGTAAATCAGCCCCAGCATTTT.